This T cell receptor (beta chain) comes out of a study of immune heterogeneity within non-small cell lung tumors (dated by TCRdb to 2017 to 2018). Regarding the study in general: By histology, the tumors included roughly 11 non-squamous carcinomas, 4 squamous cell carcinomas and 1 tumor not otherwise specified. To look at intratumoral immune heterogeneity, the study ran whole-exome sequencing, RNA-seq and TCR beta repertoire sequencing on several spatially distinct regions taken from every NSCLC tumor. For mutant peptides 8 to 11 amino acids long, netMHCpan-3.0 predicted neoantigen binding to the HLA alleles of each patient. TCR repertoire analysis included roughly 58 tumor loci from 15 patients, whereas transcriptome data included only about 45 loci from about 13 patients.

Taken from cysteine to phenylalanine, the CDR3 has 17 residues. Only the CDR3 portion is preserved as DNA: 51 bases, with reading frame beginning at the first base. The germline V gene (reference sequence) supplies CDR1 MNHEY and CDR2 SMNVEV. Trimming removed 3 bases from V and 0 bases from J; the gene matches leave 10 bases unexplained. Genomic DNA extracted from bulk tumor tissue served as TCR template, with about 620 ng gDNA amplified per sample. During surgery, multiple biopsies were taken from each primary tumor, with sampling sites spaced as far apart as possible within the tumor mass. The study cohort was described as untreated, and the patients were newly diagnosed NSCLC cases having curative surgery. The donors were approximately 14 patients with newly diagnosed non-small cell lung cancer who were having surgery with curative intent. Resected tumor masses were reviewed by two independent pathologists. Only DNA and RNA samples of high quality went on to sequencing.

The TCR beta CDR3 region was amplified with a multiplex PCR system whose first round ran for approximately 10 cycles using 32 V-gene forward primers and 13 J-gene reverse primers. The first PCR round was done with a QIAGEN Multiplex PCR Kit, and the primer sequences were filed in Chinese patent CN105087789A. A second PCR round added Illumina universal primers using the Phusion High-Fidelity PCR Kit. The TCR libraries underwent paired-end sequencing with a read length of 151 bp on the Illumina HiSeq X Ten platform. The original methods were these. Cutadapt was used to discard reads without multiplex PCR primers, PEAR merged the read pairs, and MiXCR with default settings called the CDR3 regions. Shannon entropy measured repertoire diversity, and clonality was calculated as one minus the Shannon entropy divided by the ln of the count of productive unique sequences. A clonotype counted as a dominant or high-frequency T-cell clone when its frequency was 0.5% or higher. TCRdb redid the processing of the public reads, applying fastp at Q25 and MiXCR, and retained in-frame beta chains. When rows share a CDR3 protein, they turn into one entry using the most common DNA and genes. These V and J calls originate from TCRdb's pipeline instead of the authors' own analysis. In this sample the table shows 22,000 or so distinct CDR3 sequences, around 27% of which occur a single time. The ten largest clones add up to 4.1% of the sample.

This clonotype was recorded at least ten times. The target of this receptor is not known. No clone much larger than this one lies a single base away; base qualities are absent. The paper's findings and limits, for the study overall: Local T-cell repertoire clonality showed a statistically significant but moderate positive correlation with local tumor mutational burden (R 0.3 to 0.35). High-frequency TCR beta clonotypes were largely distinct between individual patients. Identical dominant CDR3B clonotypes recurred across loci within a patient, yet different tumor locations also harbored unique high-frequency clones.

This TCR derives from a man aged 40-55 years with non-small cell lung cancer. Input material: lung tumor tissue. The chain joins TRBV27 to TRBJ1-1, with TRBD1 identical over 7 junction bases. The CDR3 protein sequence reads: CASSLAYRGYMNTEAFF. The nucleotide sequence reads TGTGCCAGCAGTTTGGCTTACAGGGGATACATGAACACTGAAGCTTTCTTT.